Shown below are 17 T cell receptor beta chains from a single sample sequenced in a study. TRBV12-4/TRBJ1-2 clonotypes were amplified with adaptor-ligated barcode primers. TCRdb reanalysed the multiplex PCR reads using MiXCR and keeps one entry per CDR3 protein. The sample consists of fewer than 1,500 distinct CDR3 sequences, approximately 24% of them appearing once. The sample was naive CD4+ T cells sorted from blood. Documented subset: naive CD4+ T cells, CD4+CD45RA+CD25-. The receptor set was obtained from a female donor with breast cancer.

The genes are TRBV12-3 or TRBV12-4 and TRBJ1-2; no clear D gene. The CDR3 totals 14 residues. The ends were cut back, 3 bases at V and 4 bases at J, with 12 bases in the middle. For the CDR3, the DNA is TGTGCCAGCAGTTTGAGCGGCGAGGTCTATGGCTACACCTTC. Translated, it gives CASSLSGEVYGYTF.

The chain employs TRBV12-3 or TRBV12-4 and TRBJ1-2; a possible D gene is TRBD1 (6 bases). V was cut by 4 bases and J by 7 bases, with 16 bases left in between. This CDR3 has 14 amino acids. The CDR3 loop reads CASSSGTRQSGYTF. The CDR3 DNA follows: TGTGCCAGCAGTTCGGGGACACGACAGTCTGGCTACACCTTC.

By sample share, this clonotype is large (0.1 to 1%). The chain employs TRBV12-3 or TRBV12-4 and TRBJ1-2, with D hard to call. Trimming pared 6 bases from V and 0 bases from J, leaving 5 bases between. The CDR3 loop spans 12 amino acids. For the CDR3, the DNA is TGTGCCAGCAGCGATCCTAACTATGGCTACACCTTC. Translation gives CASSDPNYGYTF.

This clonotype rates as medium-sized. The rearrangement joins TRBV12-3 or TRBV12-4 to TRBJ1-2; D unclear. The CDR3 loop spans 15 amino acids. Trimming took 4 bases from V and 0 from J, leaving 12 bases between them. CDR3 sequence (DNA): TGTGCCAGCAGTTCGAGGCGGAACCCTAACTATGGCTACACCTTC. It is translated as CASSSRRNPNYGYTF.

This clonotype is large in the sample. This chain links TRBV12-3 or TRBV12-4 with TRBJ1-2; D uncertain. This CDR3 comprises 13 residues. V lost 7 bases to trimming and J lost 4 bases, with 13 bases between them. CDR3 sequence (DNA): TGTGCCAGCACCCTAGGGTCTTTCTATGGCTACACCTTC. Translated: CASTLGSFYGYTF.

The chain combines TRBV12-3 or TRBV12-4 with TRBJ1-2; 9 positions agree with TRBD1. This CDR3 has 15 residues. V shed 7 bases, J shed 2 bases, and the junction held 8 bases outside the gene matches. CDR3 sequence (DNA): TGTGCCAGCAAGCTCCGGACAGGGGTGAACTATGGCTACACCTTC. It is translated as CASKLRTGVNYGYTF.

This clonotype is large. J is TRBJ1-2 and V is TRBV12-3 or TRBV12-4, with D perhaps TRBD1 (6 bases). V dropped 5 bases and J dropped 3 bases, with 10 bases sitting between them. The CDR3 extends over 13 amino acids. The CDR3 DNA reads TGTGCCAGCAGTACTCAGGGGTACTATGGCTACACCTTC. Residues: CASSTQGYYGYTF.

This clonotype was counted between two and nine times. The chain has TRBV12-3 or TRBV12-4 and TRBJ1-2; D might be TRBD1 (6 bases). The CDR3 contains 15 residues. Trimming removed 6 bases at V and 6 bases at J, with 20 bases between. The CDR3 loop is CASRARDTLRNGYTF. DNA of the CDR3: TGTGCCAGCAGGGCTCGGGACACCCTCCGAAATGGCTACACCTTC.

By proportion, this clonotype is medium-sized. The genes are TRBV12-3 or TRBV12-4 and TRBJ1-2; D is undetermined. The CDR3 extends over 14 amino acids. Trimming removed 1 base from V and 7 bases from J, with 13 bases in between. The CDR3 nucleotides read TGTGCCAGCAGTTTAGGCGACGGGTACGGTGGCTACACCTTC. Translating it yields CASSLGDGYGGYTF.

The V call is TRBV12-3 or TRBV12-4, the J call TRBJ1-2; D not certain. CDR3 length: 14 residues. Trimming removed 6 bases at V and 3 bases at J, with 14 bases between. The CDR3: CASRWTLRDYGYTF. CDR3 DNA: TGTGCCAGCAGGTGGACTCTCCGGGACTATGGCTACACCTTC.

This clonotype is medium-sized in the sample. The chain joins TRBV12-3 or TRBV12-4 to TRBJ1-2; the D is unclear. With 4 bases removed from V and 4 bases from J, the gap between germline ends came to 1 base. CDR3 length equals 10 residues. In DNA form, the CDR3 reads TGTGCCAGCAGTTGCTATGGCTACACCTTC. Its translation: CASSCYGYTF.

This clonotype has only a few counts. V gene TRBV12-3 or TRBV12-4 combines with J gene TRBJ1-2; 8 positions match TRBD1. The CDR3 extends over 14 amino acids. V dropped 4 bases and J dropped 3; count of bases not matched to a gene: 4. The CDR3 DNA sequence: TGTGCCAGCAGTTCCGGACAGGGCGACTATGGCTACACCTTC. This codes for CASSSGQGDYGYTF.

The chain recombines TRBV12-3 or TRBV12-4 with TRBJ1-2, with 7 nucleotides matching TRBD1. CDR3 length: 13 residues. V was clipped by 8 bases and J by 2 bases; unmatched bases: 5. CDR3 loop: CASGKGQNYGYTF. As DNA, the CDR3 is TGTGCCAGCGGAAAGGGACAGAACTATGGCTACACCTTC.

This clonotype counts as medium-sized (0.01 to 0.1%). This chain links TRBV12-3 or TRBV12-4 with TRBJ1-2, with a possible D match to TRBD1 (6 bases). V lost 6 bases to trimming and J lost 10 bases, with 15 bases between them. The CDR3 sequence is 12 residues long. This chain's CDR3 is CASSQGTVFYTF. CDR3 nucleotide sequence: TGTGCCAGCAGCCAGGGGACCGTCTTCTACACCTTC.

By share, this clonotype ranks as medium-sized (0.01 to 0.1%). CDR3 sequence reads: CASSRTGVYGYTF. DNA of the CDR3: TGTGCCAGCAGTCGGACAGGGGTCTATGGCTACACCTTC. The chain has TRBV12-3 or TRBV12-4 and TRBJ1-2; 9 positions match TRBD1. The ends lost 5 bases at V and 4 bases at J; junction bases unmatched: 2. CDR3 size: 13 residues.

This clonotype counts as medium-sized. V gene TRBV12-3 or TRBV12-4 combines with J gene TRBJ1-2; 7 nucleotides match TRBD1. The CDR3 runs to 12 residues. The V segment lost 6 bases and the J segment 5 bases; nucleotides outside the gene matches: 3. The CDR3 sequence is CASRQGQYGYTF. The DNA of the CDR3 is TGTGCCAGCAGACAGGGACAGTATGGCTACACCTTC.

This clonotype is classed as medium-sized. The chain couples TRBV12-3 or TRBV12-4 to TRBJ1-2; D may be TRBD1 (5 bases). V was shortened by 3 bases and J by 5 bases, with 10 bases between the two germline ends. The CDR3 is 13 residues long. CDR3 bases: TGTGCCAGCAGTTTGGGCAGGGATTATGGCTACACCTTC. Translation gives CASSLGRDYGYTF.